This T cell receptor beta chain was obtained from a study of OX40 agonist ivuxolimab in advanced cancers. Study-wide context: Patients treated during dose escalation were battling hepatocellular carcinoma, melanoma, renal cell or head and neck cancer.

Clones were read by immunoSEQ multiplex PCR, and TCRdb kept only the in-frame ones, dropping some. The data hold around 97,000 clones, with approximately 87% observed a single time. This CDR3 has 14 residues. Germline CDR1 is WNHNN and CDR2 is SYGVQD (reference sequence). V shed 3 bases and J shed 9 bases, with 14 bases lying between them. This receptor was taken from an adult with an advanced solid tumor such as melanoma, head and neck, liver or kidney cancer. The rearrangement links TRBV10-1 to TRBJ2-2; D perhaps matches TRBD1 (7 bases). The sequenced sample was CD4+ or CD8+ T cells sorted from blood, obtained in a trial of the OX40 agonist ivuxolimab. The CDR3 sequence: CASSDEGAGRELFF. CDR3 coding DNA: TGCGCCAGCAGTGACGAGGGGGCGGGGAGGGAGCTGTTTTTT.